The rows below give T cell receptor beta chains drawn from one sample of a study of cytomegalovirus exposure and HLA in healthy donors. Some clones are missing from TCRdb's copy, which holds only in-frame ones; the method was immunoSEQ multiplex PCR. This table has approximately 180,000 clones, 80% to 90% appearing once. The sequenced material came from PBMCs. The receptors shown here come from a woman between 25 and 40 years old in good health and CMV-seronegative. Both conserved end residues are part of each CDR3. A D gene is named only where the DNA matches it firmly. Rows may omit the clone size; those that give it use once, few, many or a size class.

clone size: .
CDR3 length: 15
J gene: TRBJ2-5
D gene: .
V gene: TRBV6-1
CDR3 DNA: TGTGCCAGCAGTGAAGGAACAGTTTTGCAAGAGACCCAGTACTTC
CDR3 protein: CASSEGTVLQETQYF

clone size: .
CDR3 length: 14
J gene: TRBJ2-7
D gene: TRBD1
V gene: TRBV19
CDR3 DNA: TGTGCCAGTAGTATCGGACAGGGGGAATACGAGCAGTACTTC
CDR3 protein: CASSIGQGEYEQYF

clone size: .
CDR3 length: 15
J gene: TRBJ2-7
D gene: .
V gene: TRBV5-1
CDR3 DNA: TGCGCCAGCAGCTTGGGACCTTCTGGGCCCTACGAGCAGTACTTC
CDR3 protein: CASSLGPSGPYEQYF

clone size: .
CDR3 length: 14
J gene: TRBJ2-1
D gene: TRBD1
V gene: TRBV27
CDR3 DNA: TGTGCCAGCAGTTTAACAGGGGGCTACAATGAGCAGTTCTTC
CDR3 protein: CASSLTGGYNEQFF

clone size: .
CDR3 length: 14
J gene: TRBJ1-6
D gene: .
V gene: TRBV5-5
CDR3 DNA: TGTGCCAGCAGCTTGCCGGGGGATAATTCACCCCTCCACTTT
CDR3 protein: CASSLPGDNSPLHF

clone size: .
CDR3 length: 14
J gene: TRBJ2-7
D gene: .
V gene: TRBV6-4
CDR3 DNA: TGTGCCAACCAACAGGCAAAATGCTCCTACGAGCAGTACTTC
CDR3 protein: CANQQAKCSYEQYF

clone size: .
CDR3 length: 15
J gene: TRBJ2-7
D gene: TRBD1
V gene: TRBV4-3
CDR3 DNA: TGCGCCAGCAGCCCAGGGACAGGGGGCCAGAACGAGCAGTACTTC
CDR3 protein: CASSPGTGGQNEQYF

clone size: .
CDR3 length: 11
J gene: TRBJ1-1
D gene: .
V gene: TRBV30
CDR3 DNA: TGTGCCTGGGACGGGGGCACTGAAGCTTTCTTT
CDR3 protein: CAWDGGTEAFF

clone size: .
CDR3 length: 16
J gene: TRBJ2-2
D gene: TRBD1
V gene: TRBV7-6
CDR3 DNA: TGTGCCAGCAGTTTGGGACAGCGCCTTAACACCGGGGAGCTGTTTTTT
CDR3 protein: CASSLGQRLNTGELFF

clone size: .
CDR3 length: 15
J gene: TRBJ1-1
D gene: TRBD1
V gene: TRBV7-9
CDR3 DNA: TGTGCCAGCAGCTTATTAGGGACAGTGAACACTGAAGCTTTCTTT
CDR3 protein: CASSLLGTVNTEAFF

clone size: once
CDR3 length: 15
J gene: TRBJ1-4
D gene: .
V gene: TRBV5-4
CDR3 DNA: TGTGCCAGCAGCTTTCCAGGGGCAGGCGGAGGAAAACTGTTTTTT
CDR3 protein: CASSFPGAGGGKLFF

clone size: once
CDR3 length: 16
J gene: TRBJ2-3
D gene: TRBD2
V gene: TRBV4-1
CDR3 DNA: TGCGCCAGCAGCCAGCTAGCGGGGGGGTTGACAGATACGCAGTATTTT
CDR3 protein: CASSQLAGGLTDTQYF

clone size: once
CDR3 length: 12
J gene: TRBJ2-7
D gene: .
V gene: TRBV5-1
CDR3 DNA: TGCGCCAGCAGCCCCCCAAACTACGAGCAGTACTTC
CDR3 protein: CASSPPNYEQYF

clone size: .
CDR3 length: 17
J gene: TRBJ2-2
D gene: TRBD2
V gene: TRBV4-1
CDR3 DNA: TGCGCCAGCAGCCAAGACCGCCTAGCGGGTTACACCGGGGAGCTGTTTTTT
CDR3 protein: CASSQDRLAGYTGELFF

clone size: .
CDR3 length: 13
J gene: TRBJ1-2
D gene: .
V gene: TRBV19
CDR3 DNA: TGTGCCAGTAGTCTCCAGGGTTCTGGTGGCTACACCTTC
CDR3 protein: CASSLQGSGGYTF

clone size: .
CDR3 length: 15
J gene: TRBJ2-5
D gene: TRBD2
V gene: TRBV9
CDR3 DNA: TGTGCCAGCAGCGTTAGCGGGGGGACCCAAGAGACCCAGTACTTC
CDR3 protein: CASSVSGGTQETQYF

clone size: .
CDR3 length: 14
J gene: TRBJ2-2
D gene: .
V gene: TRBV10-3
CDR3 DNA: TGTGCCATCAGGGGCAGGACGAACACCGGGGAGCTGTTTTTT
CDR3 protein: CAIRGRTNTGELFF

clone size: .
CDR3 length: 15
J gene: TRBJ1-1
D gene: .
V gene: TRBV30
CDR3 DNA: TGTGCCTGGGGGTCCCCCCCTGAACTAAACACTGAAGCTTTCTTT
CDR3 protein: CAWGSPPELNTEAFF

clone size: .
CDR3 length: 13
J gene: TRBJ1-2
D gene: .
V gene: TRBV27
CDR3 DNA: TGTGCCAGCAGTCTCGGGGGGGCGAATGGCTACACCTTC
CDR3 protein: CASSLGGANGYTF

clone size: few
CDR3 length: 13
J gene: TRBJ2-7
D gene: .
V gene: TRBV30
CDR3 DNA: TGTGCCTGGAGTCACAGGGACCTCTACGAGCAGTACTTC
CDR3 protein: CAWSHRDLYEQYF

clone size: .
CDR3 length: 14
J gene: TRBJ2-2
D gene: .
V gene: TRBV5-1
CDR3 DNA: TGCGCCAGCAGCTTTAGGGGTAACACCGGGGAGCTGTTTTTT
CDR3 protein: CASSFRGNTGELFF

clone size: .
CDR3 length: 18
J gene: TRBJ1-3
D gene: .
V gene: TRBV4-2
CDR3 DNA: TGTGCCAGCAGCCAAGATAGGAGTCTAAGTCCCGTTCGGAACACCATATATTTT
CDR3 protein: CASSQDRSLSPVRNTIYF

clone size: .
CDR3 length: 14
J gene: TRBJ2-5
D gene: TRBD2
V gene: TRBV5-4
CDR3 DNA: TGTGCCAGCAGTGAGCGGGGGGGCCAAGAGACCCAGTACTTC
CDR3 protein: CASSERGGQETQYF

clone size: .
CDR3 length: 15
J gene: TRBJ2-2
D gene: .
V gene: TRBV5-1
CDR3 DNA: TGCGCCAGCAGCCAAGGGGGGGTCGGGGCCGGGGAGCTGTTTTTT
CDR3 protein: CASSQGGVGAGELFF

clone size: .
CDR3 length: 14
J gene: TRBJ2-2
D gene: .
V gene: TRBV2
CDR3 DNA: TGTGCCAGCAGCCCACTAGCTACCACCGGGGAGCTGTTTTTT
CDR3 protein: CASSPLATTGELFF

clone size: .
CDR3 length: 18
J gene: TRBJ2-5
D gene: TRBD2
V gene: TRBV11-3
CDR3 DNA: TGTGCCAGCAGCTTAGGTTGGCGGGGGGCCTCAAATCAAGAGACCCAGTACTTC
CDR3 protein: CASSLGWRGASNQETQYF

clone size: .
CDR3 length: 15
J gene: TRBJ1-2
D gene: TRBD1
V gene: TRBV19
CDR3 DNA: TGTGCCAGTAGTCCGGCTGCGGGACAGGGAGGTGGCTACACCTTC
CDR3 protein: CASSPAAGQGGGYTF

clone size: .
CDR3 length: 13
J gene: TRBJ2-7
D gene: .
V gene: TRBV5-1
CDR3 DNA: TGCGCCAGCAGCCAGGGGGGTAGTTACGAGCAGTACTTC
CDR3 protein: CASSQGGSYEQYF

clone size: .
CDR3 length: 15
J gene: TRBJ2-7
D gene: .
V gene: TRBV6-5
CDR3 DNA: TGTGCCAGCAGACTTTATAGCGATAAATCCTACGAGCAGTACTTC
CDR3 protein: CASRLYSDKSYEQYF

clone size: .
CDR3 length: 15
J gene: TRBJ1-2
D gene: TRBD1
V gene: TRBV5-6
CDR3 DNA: TGTGCCAGCAGCTTAGCCCAGGGGGCGCCGGGAGGCTACACCTTC
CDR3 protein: CASSLAQGAPGGYTF

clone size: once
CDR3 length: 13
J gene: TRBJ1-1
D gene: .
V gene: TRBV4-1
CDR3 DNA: TGCGCCAGCAGCCAAGATCCGGACACTGAAGCTTTCTTT
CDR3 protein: CASSQDPDTEAFF

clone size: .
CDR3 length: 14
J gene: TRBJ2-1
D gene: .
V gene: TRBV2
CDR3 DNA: TGTGCCAGCAGACGGACTACTCTTACGGGGGAGCAGTTCTTC
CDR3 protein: CASRRTTLTGEQFF

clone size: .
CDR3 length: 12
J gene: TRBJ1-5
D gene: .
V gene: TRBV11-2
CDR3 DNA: TGTGCCAGCAGCTTAGACCGGGGGCCCCAGCATTTT
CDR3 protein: CASSLDRGPQHF

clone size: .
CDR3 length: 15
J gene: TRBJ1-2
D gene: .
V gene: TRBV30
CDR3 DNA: TGTGCCTGGATGGGACTACCCAAGCGGAACTATGGCTACACCTTC
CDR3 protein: CAWMGLPKRNYGYTF

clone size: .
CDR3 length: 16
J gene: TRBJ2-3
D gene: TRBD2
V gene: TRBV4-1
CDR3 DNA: TGCGCCAGCAGCCAAGGGAGCGGGGGGCGCACAGATACGCAGTATTTT
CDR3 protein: CASSQGSGGRTDTQYF

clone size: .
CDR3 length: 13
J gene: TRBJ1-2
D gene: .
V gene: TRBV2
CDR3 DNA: TGTGCCAGCAGAGACCAGGGGATCTATGGCTACACCTTC
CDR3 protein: CASRDQGIYGYTF

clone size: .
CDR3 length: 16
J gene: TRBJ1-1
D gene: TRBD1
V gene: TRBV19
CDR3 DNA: TGTGCCAGTAGTTTCTCGGGACAGGGAGGGAACACTGAAGCTTTCTTT
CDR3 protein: CASSFSGQGGNTEAFF

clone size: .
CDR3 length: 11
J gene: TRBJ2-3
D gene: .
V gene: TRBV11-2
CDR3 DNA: TGTGCCAGCAGCTTGCAGAATACGCAGTATTTT
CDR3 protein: CASSLQNTQYF

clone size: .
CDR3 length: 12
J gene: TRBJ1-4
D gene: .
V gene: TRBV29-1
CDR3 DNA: TGCAGCGTTGGGCAGGGTTCCGGAAAACTGTTTTTT
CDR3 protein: CSVGQGSGKLFF

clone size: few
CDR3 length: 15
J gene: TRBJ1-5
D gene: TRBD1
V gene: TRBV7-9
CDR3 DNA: TGTGCCAGCAGCCCCGGGACAGGGAAAAGTCAGCCCCAGCATTTT
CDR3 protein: CASSPGTGKSQPQHF

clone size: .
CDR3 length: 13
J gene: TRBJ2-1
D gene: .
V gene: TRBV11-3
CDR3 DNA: TGTGCCAGCAGTAGCGCACTCACCAATGAGCAGTTCTTC
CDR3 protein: CASSSALTNEQFF